This record concerns one T cell receptor (beta chain) sequence. Its specificity is not known. According to the study, TCR beta libraries were built with iRepertoire HTBI primers and CDR3-region Arm-PCR. Authors' data handling: Samples jointly harbored fewer than 65 TRBV and some 13 TRBJ segments. TCRdb ran MiXCR on the multiplex PCR reads and lists one entry per CDR3 protein. The V and J calls here are based on TCRdb, not the publication. The data hold fewer than 450,000 distinct CDR3 sequences, with 20% to 30% observed a single time. With 3 bases clipped from V and 3 bases from J, the junction kept 3 bases outside the gene matches. Germline CDR1 reads MNHGY; CDR2 reads SVAAGI. This CDR3 has 14 residues. Stated time point: persistent/refractory GD, antithyroid drugs over 5 years with positive TRAb. TCR sequences were obtained from RNA taken from PBMCs. This specimen belongs to a study of regulatory T cells in long-lasting Graves disease. Study at large: Positivity for TSH receptor antibodies plus over 5 years of antithyroid drugs meant persistent Graves' disease. Study-wide points: Limited samples may have lowered accuracy.

The sample in question was peripheral blood mononuclear cells (PBMCs), obtained when the disease was refractory, from a patient treated with antithyroid drugs. This chain connects TRBV6-9 to TRBJ2-5; 8 bases line up with TRBD2. The TCR was taken from a female donor with Graves disease. CDR3 DNA: TGTGCCAGCAGTTACCGGCGGGAGGAAGAGACCCAGTACTTC. This encodes CASSYRREEETQYF.